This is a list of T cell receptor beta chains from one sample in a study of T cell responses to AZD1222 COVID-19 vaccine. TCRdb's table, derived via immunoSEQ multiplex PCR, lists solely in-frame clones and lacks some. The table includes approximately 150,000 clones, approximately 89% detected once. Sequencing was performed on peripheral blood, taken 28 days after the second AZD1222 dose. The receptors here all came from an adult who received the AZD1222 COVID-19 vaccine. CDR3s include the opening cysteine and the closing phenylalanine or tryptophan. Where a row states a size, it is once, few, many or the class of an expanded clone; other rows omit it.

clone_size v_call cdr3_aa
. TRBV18 CASSPLQGARDTQYF
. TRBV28 CASSLGVGGEDDGYTF
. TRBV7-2 CASSLVAGSYNEQFF
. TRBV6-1 CASSEIGTNQPQHF
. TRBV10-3 CAISGATNRGGGGYTF
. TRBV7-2 CASSFNPGQGNSPLHF
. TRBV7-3 CASSLGTNNSPLHF
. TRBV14 CASSQEHKAQYF
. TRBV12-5 CTVWRAQETQYF
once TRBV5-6 CASSLEYPASTDTQYF
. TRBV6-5 CASSLRGITDNEQFF
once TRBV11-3 CASSLKVWTEAFF
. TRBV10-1 CASSETFTDTQYF
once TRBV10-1 CASSESRGEKLFF
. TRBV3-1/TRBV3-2 CASSQVRMRTGELFF
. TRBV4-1 CASSQAGYSNQPQHF
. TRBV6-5 CASSSATGVSDTQYF
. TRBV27 CASSSGHSEAFF
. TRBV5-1 CASSLQGYEQYF
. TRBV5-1 CASSSSATNEKLFF
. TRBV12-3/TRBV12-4 CASISPGPTEAFF
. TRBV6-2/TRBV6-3 CASSKTSGSTDTQYF
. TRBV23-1 CASSQRPGPLYGYTF
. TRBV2 CASRATSGTYNEQFF
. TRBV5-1 CASSLSLARPGELFF
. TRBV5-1 CASTFGGGGNTEAFF
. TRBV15 CATSRLGGRDTQYF
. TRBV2 CARALAFRGATDEQFF